This passage covers 13 T cell receptor beta chains from one sample sequenced in a study of PD-1 blockade in mismatch repair-deficient tumors. The assay was immunoSEQ multiplex PCR, and TCRdb's table has in-frame clones only and misses some. This sample yields approximately 63,000 clones, of which approximately 88% are seen a single time; 11% to 15% belongs to the top ten. The input for sequencing was peripheral blood, taken 52 weeks after starting pembrolizumab. The receptor source for this set is an adult with mismatch repair-deficient cancer.

This clone has a single count. The chain recombines TRBV25-1 with TRBJ2-7; TRBD1 matches at 9 bases. J gave up 5 bases and V 5 bases, and 7 bases lay outside the gene matches. The CDR3 contains 14 residues. Germline CDR1 MGHDK, CDR2 SYGVNS. The CDR3 loop reads CASSFGTGSHEQYF. CDR3 DNA: TGTGCCAGCAGTTTCGGGACAGGGTCCCACGAGCAGTACTTC.

The V call is TRBV5-1, the J call TRBJ2-1, with D tentatively TRBD2 (6 bases). The CDR3 is 17 amino acids. Per germline, CDR1 SGHRS and CDR2 YFSETQ. Trimming removed 4 bases at V and 9 bases at J, with 26 bases between. The CDR3 sequence: CASSRGGFGPGLAEQFF. CDR3 sequence (DNA): TGCGCCAGCAGCCGGGGAGGCTTCGGACCCGGGCTTGCTGAGCAGTTCTTC.

V gene TRBV10-3 combines with J gene TRBJ2-1; D possibly matches TRBD1 or TRBD2 (5 bases each). CDR1 is ENHRY and CDR2 is SYGVKD in the germline V gene. The CDR3 length is 16 residues. V shed 1 base and J shed 8 bases, with 18 bases lying between them. The CDR3 loop is CAISEFWDARADEQFF. Here the CDR3 DNA reads TGTGCCATCAGTGAGTTTTGGGACGCCCGAGCCGATGAGCAGTTCTTC.

A single count supports this clone. The rearrangement joins TRBV28 to TRBJ2-3; D is unresolved. CDR1 is MDHEN and CDR2 is SYDVKM in the germline V gene. The V and J ends lost 1 base and 0 bases respectively, with 17 bases between them. This CDR3 spans 18 amino acids. The CDR3 reads CASSLSGLVDPSTDTQYF. The CDR3 DNA sequence: TGTGCCAGCAGTTTATCCGGGCTAGTAGACCCTAGCACAGATACGCAGTATTTT.

The rearrangement uses TRBV10-2 and TRBJ2-3, with 9 positions matching TRBD2. Germline CDR1 and CDR2: WSHSY and SAAADI. The V segment lost 6 bases and the J segment 3 bases; nucleotides outside the gene matches: 4. The CDR3 covers 14 residues. CDR3 sequence (DNA): TGCGCCAGCAGACCTAGCGGGAATACAGATACGCAGTATTTT. Its protein product is CASRPSGNTDTQYF.

The CDR3 DNA reads as TGTGCCAGCAGCGGGGGACTAGCGCGCACAGATACGCAGTATTTT. It codes for CASSGGLARTDTQYF. This rearrangement joins TRBV7-3 to TRBJ2-3, with 10 bases that match TRBD2. Unmatched junction bases numbered 3, after V lost 5 bases and J lost 1 base. CDR1 is SGHTA and CDR2 is FQGTGA in the germline V gene. The CDR3 length is 15 residues.

The J gene is TRBJ2-7, the V gene TRBV7-9; TRBD2 aligns across 8 bases. The CDR3 covers 16 residues. V trimming: 7 bases; J trimming: 2 bases; junction bases outside the gene matches: 13. Germline V gene lookup returns CDR1 SEHNR and CDR2 FQNEAQ (reference sequence). The CDR3 coding sequence is TGTGCCAGCACCTCGACAGTAATGCGGGAGGCCTACGAGCAGTACTTC. It translates to CASTSTVMREAYEQYF.

The chain uses TRBV27 and TRBJ2-1, with 9 positions matching TRBD2. V lost 6 bases and J lost 8; bases outside the gene matches: 8. The CDR3 has 14 residues. Per germline, CDR1 MNHEY and CDR2 SMNVEV (reference sequence). CDR3 in amino acids: CASRSSGSIDEQFF. The CDR3 nucleotides are TGTGCCAGCAGGAGTAGCGGGAGTATCGATGAGCAGTTCTTC.

The count of this clone is one. The chain is built from TRBV11-2 and TRBJ2-5, with D uncertain. CDR1 is SGHAT, CDR2 FQNNGV, per germline. The CDR3 spans 16 residues. V lost 1 base to trimming and J lost 2 bases, with 14 bases between them. This CDR3 reads CASSLAAGRLQETQYF. Written as DNA, the CDR3 is TGTGCCAGCAGCTTAGCGGCCGGCAGACTGCAAGAGACCCAGTACTTC.

This chain links TRBV6-6 with TRBJ1-2; D is ambiguous. Trimming pared 4 bases from V and 3 bases from J, leaving 15 bases between. CDR3 length equals 15 residues. Germline V gene lookup returns CDR1 MNHNY and CDR2 SVGAGI (reference sequence). The CDR3 DNA reads as TGTGCCAGCAGTTTCCTATTGGACGGATACTATGGCTACACCTTC. The encoded protein is CASSFLLDGYYGYTF.

The V and J genes are TRBV4-3 and TRBJ1-1; D might be TRBD1 (6 bases). The length of the CDR3 is 15 residues. The germline V gene has CDR1 LGHNA and CDR2 YSLEER. Trimming left V 0 bases short and J 7 bases short, with 15 bases between. The CDR3 region is CASSQDGRSGDEAFF. In DNA form, the CDR3 reads TGCGCCAGCAGCCAAGATGGTCGGTCAGGGGATGAAGCTTTCTTT.

This chain joins TRBV11-2 and TRBJ2-1; 10 positions agree with TRBD1. Germline V lookup: CDR1 SGHAT, CDR2 FQNNGV. With V trimmed by 5 bases and J by 6 bases, 7 bases remained unmatched. There are 15 residues in the CDR3. The CDR3 DNA reads as TGTGCCAGCAGCAGAGACAGGGGGCGGTTCAATGAGCAGTTCTTC. It yields the protein CASSRDRGRFNEQFF.

This chain connects TRBV5-8 to TRBJ2-2; no firm D call. Germline-derived CDR1 and CDR2 are SGHTS and YDEGEE. V lost 4 bases and J lost 4, with 11 bases in between. This CDR3 is 14 amino acids long. The CDR3 is CASSPRPSTGELFF. In DNA form, the CDR3 reads TGTGCCAGCAGCCCGCGACCGAGCACCGGGGAGCTGTTTTTT.